This T cell receptor (beta chain) is drawn from a study of cytomegalovirus exposure and HLA in healthy donors. The germline CDR1 and CDR2 sequences are GTSNPN and SVGIG (reference sequence). This CDR3 has 15 amino acids. The germline V and J ends were trimmed by 3 bases and 5 bases, with 19 bases remaining between them. Profiling relied on immunoSEQ multiplex PCR, and the TCRdb table lists in-frame clones only, not all of them. The sample lists around 190,000 clones, roughly nine tenths occurring once. This chain connects TRBV30 to TRBJ2-5; D possibly corresponds to TRBD2 (6 bases). Sample: PBMCs. This TCR was recovered from a young man in good health and CMV-seropositive. The CDR3 protein is CAWSPTGAGGETQYF. The CDR3 region has the DNA TGTGCCTGGAGCCCAACGGGTGCCGGAGGGGAGACCCAGTACTTC. Variable domain in full (rest from reference TRBV30 and TRBJ2-5): SQTIHQWPATLVQPVGSPLSLECTVEGTSNPNLYWYRQAAGRGLQLLFYSVGIGQISSEVPQNLSASRPQDRQFILSSKKLLLSDSGFYLCAWSPTGAGGETQYFGPGTRLLVL.